This TCR beta chain is drawn from a study of T cell repertoires in cytomegalovirus infection. Study-wide context: Well-studied HLA-B-restricted epitopes and recently identified HLA-C-restricted epitopes of CMV were both used in the study. The public TCR beta signatures pointed to both CMV infection and matching HLA type.

The germline gives CDR1 SGHTA, CDR2 FQGNSA. The CDR3 has 15 residues. Trimming stripped 6 bases from V and 2 bases from J, with 14 bases between. This clonotype has a handful of counts. No antigen is known for it. MiXCR, run by TCRdb on the reads, gives a single entry per CDR3 protein. The sample yields about 340,000 distinct CDR3 sequences, almost 30% seen once. This material consisted of cultured PBMCs, taken from culture after CMV antigen stimulation. The chain links TRBV7-2 to TRBJ1-5, with D uncertain. This receptor was obtained from a human donor in good health (CMV status not recorded). Some clones in this sample may be carry-over from other donors' samples. The CDR3 reads CASSREWVGNQPQHF. DNA of the CDR3: TGTGCCAGCAGTAGAGAGTGGGTTGGCAATCAGCCCCAGCATTTT. Full variable domain (missing parts from reference TRBV7-2 and TRBJ1-5): GAGVSQSPSNKVTEKGKDVELRCDPISGHTALYWYRQSLGQGLEFLIYFQGNSAPDKSGLPSDRFSAERTGGSVSTLTIQRTQQEDSAVYLCASSREWVGNQPQHFGDGTRLSIL.